A single sample gave rise to the 2 T cell receptor beta chains below, sequenced in a study of human T cells and chemical hapten exposure. Time point given: patch test 1, 2 weeks after DPC sensitization. Treatment specified: therapeutic diphenylcyclopropenone sensitization with weekly scalp DPC. One entry per CDR3 protein results from TCRdb running MiXCR on the RACE reads. The data show 75,000 to 95,000 distinct CDR3 sequences, over 9.5% seen once. This material consisted of whole blood, taken in connection with sensitization to the hapten diphenylcyclopropenone (DPC). All receptors derive from a woman aged 55-69 years with alopecia areata. Some clones in this sample may be carry-over from other donors' samples.

The CDR3 is CASSDHSRGELFF. The CDR3 region has the DNA TGTGCCAGCAGTGACCACAGCCGCGGGGAGCTGTTTTTT. V and J are TRBV6-4 and TRBJ2-2; D uncertain. Germline assignment: CDR1 MRHNA and CDR2 SNTAGT. Trimming left V 2 bases short and J 7 bases short, with 8 bases between. The CDR3 is made up of 13 amino acids.

Here the CDR3 DNA reads TGTGCCAGCATTGTATACAGCAGGGCCGGATTCTTC. This encodes CASIVYSRAGFF. The V gene is TRBV21-1, the J gene TRBJ2-1; the table's D gene call, TRBD2, was not cross checked with the DNA. TRBV21-1 is a known pseudogene. The CDR3 length is 12 residues.